A single sample is the source of the 2 T cell receptor beta chains below, sequenced in a study of shared clonotypes between healthy human individuals. Terminally differentiated effector memory CD45RA+ cells were excluded by CCR7 positive selection of CD45RO-negative cells. TCRdb's copy holds only in-frame clones and misses some; the assay was immunoSEQ multiplex PCR. This sample has about 800,000 clones, with approximately 97% found just once. Sequenced input: naive CD8+ T cells sorted from blood. The receptors here all came from a man aged 30 to 39 in good health.

The chain links TRBV7-2 to TRBJ2-1; tentatively, D is TRBD2 (6 bases). The V gene's germline CDR1 is SGHTA and CDR2 FQGNSA. The ends were cut back, 5 bases at V and 9 bases at J, with 20 bases in the middle. CDR3 size: 15 residues. This chain's CDR3 is CASSSLGGTGIEQFF. CDR3 coding DNA: TGTGCCAGCAGCAGCCTCGGCGGGACGGGTATTGAGCAGTTCTTC. The whole variable domain, remainder taken from reference TRBV7-2 and TRBJ2-1, is GAGVSQSPSNKVTEKGKDVELRCDPISGHTALYWYRQSLGQGLEFLIYFQGNSAPDKSGLPSDRFSAERTGGSVSTLTIQRTQQEDSAVYLCASSSLGGTGIEQFFGPGTRLTVL.

The chain uses TRBV19 and TRBJ2-2; D gene uncertain. The CDR3 totals 10 residues. The germline V and J ends were trimmed by 8 bases and 6 bases, with 4 bases remaining between them. CDR1 LNHDA and CDR2 SQIVND come from the germline V gene (reference sequence). CDR3 DNA: TGTGCCAGTGCGGCCGGGGAGCTGTTTTTT. It yields the protein CASAAGELFF.